This entry is about one T cell receptor (beta chain). The antigen remains unidentified. Primers for the PCR totalled 60 Vbeta and 13 Jbeta. This table comes from immunoSEQ multiplex PCR, and its TCRdb copy is limited to in-frame clones, with some not included. This sample lists 150,000 to 250,000 clones; its ten largest clones have about 0.74%. This sample was included in a study of cytomegalovirus exposure and HLA in healthy donors. Study-level results: Trimming of TCR beta V- and J-genes showed a link, identified in a later analysis, to a missense DCLRE1C variant. Researchers reported that a few CMV-associated chains were confirmed in vitro as CMV antigen-specific.

Donors were nominally healthy when sampled, though unrecorded immune exposures were likely. Germline V gene sequence: CDR1 SEHNR, CDR2 FQNEAQ (reference sequence). The CDR3 spans 13 residues. The germline V and J ends were trimmed by 5 bases and 10 bases, with 15 bases remaining between them. The chain carries TRBV7-9 and TRBJ2-1; D is undetermined. This sequence was found in a boy aged 5-17 years in good health and CMV-seronegative. Sequenced: PBMCs. The CDR3 is CASSQRPGNEQFF. The CDR3 region has the DNA TGTGCCAGCAGCCAGCGTCCGGGTAACGAGCAGTTCTTC.